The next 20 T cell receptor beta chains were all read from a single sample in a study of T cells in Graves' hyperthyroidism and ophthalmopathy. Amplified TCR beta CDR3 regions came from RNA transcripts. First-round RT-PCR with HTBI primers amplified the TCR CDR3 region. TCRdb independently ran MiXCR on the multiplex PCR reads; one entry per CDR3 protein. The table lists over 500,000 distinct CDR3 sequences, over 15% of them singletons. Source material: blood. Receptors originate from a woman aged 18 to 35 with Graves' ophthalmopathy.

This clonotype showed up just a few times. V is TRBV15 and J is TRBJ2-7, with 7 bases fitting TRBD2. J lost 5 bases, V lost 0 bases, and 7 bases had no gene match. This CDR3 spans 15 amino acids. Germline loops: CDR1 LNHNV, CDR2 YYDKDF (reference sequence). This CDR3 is CATSRDPGGYDEQYF. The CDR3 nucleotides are TGTGCCACCAGCAGAGATCCGGGGGGTTACGACGAGCAGTACTTC.

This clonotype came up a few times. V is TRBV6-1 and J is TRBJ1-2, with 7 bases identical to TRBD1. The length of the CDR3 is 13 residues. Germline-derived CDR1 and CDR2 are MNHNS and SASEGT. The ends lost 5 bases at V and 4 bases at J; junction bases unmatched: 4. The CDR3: CASSWDSSYGYTF. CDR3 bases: TGTGCCAGCAGTTGGGACAGCTCCTATGGCTACACCTTC.

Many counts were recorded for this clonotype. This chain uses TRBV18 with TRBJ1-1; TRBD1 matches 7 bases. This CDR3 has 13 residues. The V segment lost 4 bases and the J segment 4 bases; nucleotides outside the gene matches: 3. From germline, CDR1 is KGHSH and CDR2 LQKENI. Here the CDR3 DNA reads TGTGCCAGCTCACAGGACAGGACCACTGAAGCTTTCTTT. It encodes CASSQDRTTEAFF.

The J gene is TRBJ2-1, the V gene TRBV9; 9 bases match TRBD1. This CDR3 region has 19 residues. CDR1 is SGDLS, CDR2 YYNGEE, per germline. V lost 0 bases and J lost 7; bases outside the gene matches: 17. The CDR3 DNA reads TGTGCCAGCAGCGTAGAGGTAGGGGCGGGGGCGGACAGGGGAAATGAGCAGTTCTTC. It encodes CASSVEVGAGADRGNEQFF.

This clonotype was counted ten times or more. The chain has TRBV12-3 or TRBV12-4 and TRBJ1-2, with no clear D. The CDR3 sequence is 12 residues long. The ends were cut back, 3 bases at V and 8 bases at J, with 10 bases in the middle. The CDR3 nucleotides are TGTGCCAGCAGTTTCACATTGGGGGGCTACACCTTC. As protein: CASSFTLGGYTF.

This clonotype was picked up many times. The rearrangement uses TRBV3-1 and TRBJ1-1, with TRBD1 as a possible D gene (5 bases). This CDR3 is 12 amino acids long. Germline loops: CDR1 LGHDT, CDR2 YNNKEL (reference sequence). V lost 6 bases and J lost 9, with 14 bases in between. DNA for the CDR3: TGTGCCAGCAGACCCACAGGAGATAAAGCTTTCTTT. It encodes CASRPTGDKAFF.

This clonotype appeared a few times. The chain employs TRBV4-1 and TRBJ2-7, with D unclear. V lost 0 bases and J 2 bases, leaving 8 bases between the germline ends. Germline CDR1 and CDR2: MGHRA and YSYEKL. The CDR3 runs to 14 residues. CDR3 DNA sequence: TGCGCCAGCAGCCAAGATGCCTACACCTACGAGCAGTACTTC. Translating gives CASSQDAYTYEQYF.

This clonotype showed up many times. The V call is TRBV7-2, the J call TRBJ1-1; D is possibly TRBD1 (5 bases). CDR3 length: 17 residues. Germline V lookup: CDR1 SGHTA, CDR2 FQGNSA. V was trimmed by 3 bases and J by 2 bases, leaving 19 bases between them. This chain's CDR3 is CASSFSRTGAFNTEAFF. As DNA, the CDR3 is TGTGCCAGCAGCTTTAGTAGGACCGGGGCTTTCAACACTGAAGCTTTCTTT.

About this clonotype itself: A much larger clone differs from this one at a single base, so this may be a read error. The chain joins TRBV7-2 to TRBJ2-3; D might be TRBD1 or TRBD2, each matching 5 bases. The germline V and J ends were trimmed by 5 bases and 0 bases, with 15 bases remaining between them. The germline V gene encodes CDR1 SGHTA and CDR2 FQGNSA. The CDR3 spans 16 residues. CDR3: CASSVRRGASTDTQYF. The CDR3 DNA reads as TGTGCCAGCAGCGTCCGACGGGGCGCTAGCACAGATACGCAGTATTTT. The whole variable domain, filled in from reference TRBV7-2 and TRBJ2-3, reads GAGVSQSPSNKVTEKGKDVELRCDPISGHTALYWYRQSLGQGLEFLIYFQGNSAPDKSGLPSDRFSAERTGGSVSTLTIQRTQQEDSAVYLCASSVRRGASTDTQYFGPGTRLTVL.

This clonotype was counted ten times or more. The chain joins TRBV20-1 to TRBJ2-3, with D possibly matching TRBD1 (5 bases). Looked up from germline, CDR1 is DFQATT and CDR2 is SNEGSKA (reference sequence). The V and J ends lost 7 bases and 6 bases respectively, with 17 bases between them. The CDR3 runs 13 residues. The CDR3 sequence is CSEGQGLRDTQYF. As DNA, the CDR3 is TGCAGTGAAGGGCAGGGCCTCCGGGATACGCAGTATTTT.

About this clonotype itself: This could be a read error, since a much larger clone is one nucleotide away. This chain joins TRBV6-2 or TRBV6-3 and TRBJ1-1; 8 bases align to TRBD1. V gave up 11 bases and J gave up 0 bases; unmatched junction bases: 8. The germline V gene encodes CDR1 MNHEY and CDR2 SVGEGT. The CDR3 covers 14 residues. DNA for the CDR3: TGTGCCGGCGTACCGGGACAGGTGAACACTGAAGCTTTCTTT. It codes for CAGVPGQVNTEAFF.

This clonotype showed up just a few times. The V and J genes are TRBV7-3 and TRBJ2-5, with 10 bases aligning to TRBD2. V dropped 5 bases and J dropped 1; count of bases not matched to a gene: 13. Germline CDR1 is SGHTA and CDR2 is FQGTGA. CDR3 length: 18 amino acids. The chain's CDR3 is CASSPLGGGLAAQETQYF. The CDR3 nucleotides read TGTGCCAGCAGCCCCCTCGGGGGTGGACTAGCGGCCCAAGAGACCCAGTACTTC.

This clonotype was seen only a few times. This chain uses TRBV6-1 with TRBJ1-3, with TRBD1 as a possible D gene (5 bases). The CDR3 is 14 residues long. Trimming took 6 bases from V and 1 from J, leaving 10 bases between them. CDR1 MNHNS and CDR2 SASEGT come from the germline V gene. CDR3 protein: CASSRTRSGNTIYF. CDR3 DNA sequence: TGTGCCAGCAGCAGGACACGTTCTGGAAACACCATATATTTT.

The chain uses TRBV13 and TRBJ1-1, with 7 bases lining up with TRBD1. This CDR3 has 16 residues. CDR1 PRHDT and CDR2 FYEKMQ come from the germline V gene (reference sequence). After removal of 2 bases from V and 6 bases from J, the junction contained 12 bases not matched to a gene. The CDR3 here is CASSLPTGRTYAEAFF. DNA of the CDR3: TGTGCCAGCAGCTTACCGACAGGGCGGACGTACGCTGAAGCTTTCTTT.

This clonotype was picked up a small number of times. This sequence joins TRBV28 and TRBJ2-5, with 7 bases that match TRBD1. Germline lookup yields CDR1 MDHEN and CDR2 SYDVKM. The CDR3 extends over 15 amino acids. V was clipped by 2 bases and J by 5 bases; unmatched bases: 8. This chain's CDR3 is CASSLAGTAKETQYF. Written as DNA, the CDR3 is TGTGCCAGCAGTTTAGCCGGGACAGCCAAGGAGACCCAGTACTTC.

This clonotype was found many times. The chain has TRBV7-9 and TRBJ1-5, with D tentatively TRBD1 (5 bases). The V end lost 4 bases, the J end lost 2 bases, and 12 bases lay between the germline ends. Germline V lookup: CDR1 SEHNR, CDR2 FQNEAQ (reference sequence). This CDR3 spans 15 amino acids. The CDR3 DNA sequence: TGTGCCAGCAGCTCCTCGGACACGGGCAATCAGCCCCAGCATTTT. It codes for CASSSSDTGNQPQHF. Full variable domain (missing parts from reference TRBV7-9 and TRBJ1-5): DTGVSQNPRHKITKRGQNVTFRCDPISEHNRLYWYRQTLGQGPEFLTYFQNEAQLEKSRLLSDRFSAERPKGSFSTLEIQRTEQGDSAMYLCASSSSDTGNQPQHFGDGTRLSIL.

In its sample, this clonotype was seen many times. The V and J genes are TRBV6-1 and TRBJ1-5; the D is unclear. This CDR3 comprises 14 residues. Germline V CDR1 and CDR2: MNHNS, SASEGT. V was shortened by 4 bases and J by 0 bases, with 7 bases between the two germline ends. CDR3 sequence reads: CASSGPYSNQPQHF. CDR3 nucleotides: TGTGCCAGCAGTGGCCCATATAGCAATCAGCCCCAGCATTTT.

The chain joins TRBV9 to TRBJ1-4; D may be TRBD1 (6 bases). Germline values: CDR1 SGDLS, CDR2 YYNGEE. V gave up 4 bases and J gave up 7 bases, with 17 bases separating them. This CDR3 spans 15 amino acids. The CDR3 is CASSIRTASGEKLFF. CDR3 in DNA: TGTGCCAGCAGCATTCGGACAGCCTCGGGTGAAAAACTGTTTTTT.

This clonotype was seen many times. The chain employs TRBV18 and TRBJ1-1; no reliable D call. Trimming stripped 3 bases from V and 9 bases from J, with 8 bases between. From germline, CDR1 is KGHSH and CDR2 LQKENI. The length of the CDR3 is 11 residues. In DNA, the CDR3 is TGTGCCAGCTCACCCCTTAGACAAGCTTTCTTT. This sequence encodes CASSPLRQAFF.

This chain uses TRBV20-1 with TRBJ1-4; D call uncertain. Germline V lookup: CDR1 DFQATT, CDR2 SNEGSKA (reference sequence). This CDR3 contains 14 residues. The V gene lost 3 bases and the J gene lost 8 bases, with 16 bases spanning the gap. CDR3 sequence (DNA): TGCAGTGCTAGGTTATTGGCGTTAGAAGAAAAACTGTTTTTT. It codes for CSARLLALEEKLFF.